Given below is one T cell receptor (beta chain) in context. Its specific antigen is unknown. No per-base quality is available; no much larger clone lies one base away. Other DNA sequences from this sample encode an identical CDR3 as well. The cohort was made up of 666 healthy bone marrow donors. At the time of sampling, every cohort member was nominally healthy, though immune exposures that went unrecorded were likely present. The donor tested CMV seronegative and was one of the 352 seronegative cohort members. Every donor gave a peripheral blood sample, and the peripheral blood mononuclear cells from that sample were used for TCR beta sequencing. The Qiagen DNeasy Blood Extraction Kit was used to extract genomic DNA from the blood cell samples. The data were obtained in a study of cytomegalovirus exposure and HLA in healthy donors (TCRdb year 2017). Regarding the study in general: An earlier analysis of approximately 600 of the donors reported roughly 270 Gb of sequence data and 100 million to 130 million unique TCR beta sequences from 150 million to 200 million T cells. Around 330 gigabases of sequencing data and around 90 million unique TCR sequences made up an early release that covered some 640 HLA-typed donors. Among the roughly 400 genotyped donors, approximately 82% belonged to the genetic ancestry cluster associated with self-reported Caucasian donors. The aim of the study was to test whether cataloging public T cell receptors could identify signatures of past pathogen exposure. The study used immunosequencing to profile the T cell repertoires of several hundred subjects and linked those repertoires to cytomegalovirus serostatus. In addition to the first cohort of 666 subjects, a separate validation cohort of approximately 130 different subjects was used. To predict cytomegalovirus infection status, the study brought together high-throughput TCR immunosequencing, statistical association of individual TCRs with disease status, and machine learning. A later analysis re-analyzed previously published TCR beta repertoires from approximately 700 donors and added high-resolution HLA genotyping to study TCR occurrence patterns. The later analysis used no new phenotypic data to find candidate immune exposures, relying instead on TCR beta sequences and their occurrence across donors. An earlier analysis of approximately 500 of the donors applied high-throughput TCR beta sequencing to assess whether each TCR beta V gene segment acted as functional or pseudogenic. Donor age, sex, ethnicity and CMV serostatus were compiled together with the repertoire data. A later genetic analysis took genome-wide SNP genotypes for about 55% of the roughly 700 donors and used that subset as a discovery cohort. All discovery cohort repertoires had been generated on a single sequencing platform. Class I and class II HLA loci were covered by the typing at four-digit resolution. Typing coverage differed by locus: A, B, C, DRB1 and DQB1 were typed in roughly 620-640 donors, DQA1 in roughly 510, DPA1 in around 580, and DPB1 in roughly 450. Because of strong linkage in the cohort, roughly five DR-DQ haplotypes were treated as single units for association and clustering. Among 398 genotyped donors of the cohort, an average of around 220,000 unique TCR beta nucleotide sequences was sequenced per donor, of which approximately 18% were non-productive.

The method was the immunoSEQ multiplex PCR assay. A mixture of 60 forward primers for TCR Vbeta segments and 13 reverse primers for TCR Jbeta segments was used in the multiplex PCR. The CDR3 region of rearranged TCR beta genes was amplified from genomic DNA with a multiplex PCR assay. Amplified TCR beta libraries were sequenced as 87-base-pair reads on the Illumina HiSeq System. Turning to the authors' computational methods: In a later analysis, some 80 million unique TCR beta chains were counted across the 650 to 750 repertoires, and roughly 9.9 million of these chains were shared by at least two donors. A nearest-neighbor algorithm error-corrected the raw reads and collapsed the reads into unique sequences, merging closely related sequences to remove PCR and sequencing errors. V, D and J gene segments were assigned by aligning CDR3 sequences to IMGT reference sequences. For a sequence to be retained, a match of at least six nucleotides to both a V gene segment and a J gene segment was required. A rearrangement was called productive if the CDR3 had no stop codons and remained in frame with V and J, and every other rearrangement was called non-productive. CDR3 was defined by IMGT convention, running from the second conserved V-encoded cysteine to the conserved J-encoded phenylalanine. In an earlier analysis of around 640 of the donors, sequences lacking an unambiguous match to a single V gene segment were excluded. An earlier analysis of a few hundred of the donors called V segments functional above 56.7% productive rearrangements and segregating when the between-donor standard deviation exceeded 5%. To diagnose cytomegalovirus status from the catalog of TCR beta chain sequences, a statistical classification framework was built. A later analysis assigned V and J genes by comparing TCR nucleotide sequences with IMGT/GENE-DB human TR gene sequences. The TCRdist pipeline was used in a later analysis to assign CDR3 sequences and most-parsimonious VDJ recombination scenarios. In a later analysis, every TCR beta chain was defined by the combination of its CDR3 amino acid sequence and its V-gene family, and reads without a unique V-gene family were dropped. In a later analysis, nearly 600 highly shared, low-generation-probability nucleotide sequences were removed to address suspected cross-contamination and a sequencing artifact. A later analysis calculated a clonal expansion index for each public chain from normalized within-repertoire ranks of inferred template counts. In a later analysis, generation probabilities were computed using a VDJ recombination model fitted to out-of-frame rearrangements, and the results were checked against IGoR. A later analysis scored TCR-TCR, TCR-HLA and TCR-CMV co-occurrence with hypergeometric tests, applying a repertoire-size bias correction to TCR pairs. To estimate false discovery rates, a later analysis permuted the HLA or CMV assignments 20 times. In a later analysis, co-occurring TCRs were grouped with DBSCAN, and TCRdist sequence similarity was added when clustering was performed within HLA-allele-positive subsets. Co-occurrence clustering excluded repertoires with fewer than 30,000 or more than 120,000 public chains, plus five with anomalous nucleotide sharing. TCRdb retrieved this table from immuneACCESS and kept in-frame rearrangements only. Not all clones are present; in checked studies, unresolved V genes account for under half, and no reason is known for the remainder. V and J calls and clone size are those listed in that table; D and trimming were worked out from the DNA. The sample has 150,000 to 200,000 clones on record, 87% of them singletons. The ten biggest clones cover around 1% of the sample.

Broad study findings and their caveats: A later genetic analysis reported fewer N-insertions in productive TCRs among donors in an Asian-associated ancestry cluster than the roughly 720-donor mean. For the cohort, immune exposure information was limited to CMV serostatus. In a later analysis, HLA-associated TCR beta chains were found to be more clonally expanded and to have lower generation probabilities than equally common non-associated chains. A later analysis reported that several top co-occurrence clusters appeared linked to parvovirus B19, influenza, CMV and Epstein-Barr virus. Strong co-occurrence of HLA alleles, especially DR and DQ, made assigning TCR associations to individual alleles difficult. A cluster of highly shared sequence variants was judged likely to be a technical artifact of the sequencing pipeline. The study listed 164 TCR beta chains as associated with cytomegalovirus. The authors suggested that the approach could potentially be extended to other disease states and immunological phenotypes. A later analysis associated some 17,000 TCR beta sequences with specific HLA alleles at a false discovery rate of 0.05. Because counts were too low, 15 to 20 rarely observed V segments, including chromosome 9 orphons, were left out of the earlier analysis of approximately 580 of the donors. Most TCR sequences were observed very rarely across donors, whereas some public TCRs were present in many individuals. Presence/absence analyses assumed roughly uniform sequencing depth across donors, an assumption that may not hold. In this cohort, only TCR beta chains were sequenced, and detectable features were limited by the absence of alpha or paired-chain data. In an earlier analysis of 500 to 650 of the donors, most TCR beta V segments appeared in productive rearrangements about 87% or about 30% of the time, broadly matching IMGT annotations. A later genetic analysis associated a missense DCLRE1C variant with V-gene and J-gene trimming of TCR beta chains, and an independent cohort replicated the association. HLA typing was unavailable for some donors at each locus, so association tests used only the typed subset. Correlated functional status among segregating V segments might be attributable to linkage disequilibrium, but an unknown experimental factor could not be ruled out. A later analysis found that TCR association rates varied across HLA loci, with DRB1 alleles showing the most associated TCRs and HLA-C alleles the fewest. According to a later analysis, most CMV-associated TCR beta chains appeared to be HLA-restricted, and the HLA associations seemed to be driven largely by CMV exposure. A further reported finding was that TCR beta sequences accurately predicted the HLA-A and HLA-B alleles for most subjects in the first cohort. Some IMGT-functional V segments, including TRBV6-2 and TRBV6-3, could not be told apart with the 87-base-pair reads, so those segments were excluded. In both the original and validation cohorts, the classifier was reported to diagnose cytomegalovirus status with high specificity and sensitivity. A few of the identified cytomegalovirus-associated TCR beta chains were confirmed in vitro to be specific for cytomegalovirus antigens.

V ends up 5 bases short and J 4 bases short, with an unmatched junction base count of 5. CDR1 and CDR2 are read off the germline V gene (reference sequence) as LNHDA and SQIVND. The CDR3 goes from the cysteine to the phenylalanine over 14 residues. The CDR3 DNA has 42 bases and is translated from base 1. The rearranged segments are TRBV19 and TRBJ1-5; 7 of the junction bases match TRBD1. The receptor comes from a boy aged 2 to 10 in good health and CMV-seronegative. Sequenced input: PBMCs. The nucleotide sequence is TGTGCCAGTAGTCGGGACAGAGGAAATCAGCCCCAGCATTTT. It translates as CASSRDRGNQPQHF. The full variable domain, with segments outside the CDR3 supplied by the reference TRBV19 and TRBJ1-5 proteins, appears as DGGITQSPKYLFRKEGQNVTLSCEQNLNHDAMYWYRQDPGQGLRLIYYSQIVNDFQKGDIAEGYSVSREKKESFPLTVTSAQKNPTAFYLCASSRDRGNQPQHFGDGTRLSIL.